These T cell receptor beta chains were read from a single sample in a study of cytomegalovirus exposure and HLA in healthy donors. Some clones are missing from TCRdb's copy, which holds only in-frame ones; the method was immunoSEQ multiplex PCR. The repertoire consists of 200,000 to 250,000 clones, with just over 75% occurring once and the leading ten covering 0.63%. Sample: PBMCs. These receptors were taken from a man younger than 35 in good health and CMV-seronegative. The CDR3 runs from the conserved cysteine through the conserved F or W. A D gene is named only where the DNA matches it firmly. Expanded clones are given a class, and other clones once, few, many or no size at all.

TRBD1	TRBJ1-2	16	TRBV5-4	.	TGTGCCAGCAGCTTGGGGACAGGGGCAGCTAACTATGGCTACACCTTC	CASSLGTGAANYGYTF
.	TRBJ2-7	11	TRBV7-9	.	TGTGCCAGCAGCATCGACAGGGAGCAGTACTTC	CASSIDREQYF
TRBD1	TRBJ1-2	16	TRBV7-9	.	TGTGCCAGCAGCACGCGGGACAGCGATCGATACTATGGCTACACCTTC	CASSTRDSDRYYGYTF
.	TRBJ1-2	15	TRBV19	.	TGTGCCAGTAGTATAGTTGGCAGAGGAAACTATGGCTACACCTTC	CASSIVGRGNYGYTF
TRBD2	TRBJ2-2	16	TRBV5-6	few	TGTGCCAGCAGCTCGGCGGGTAGCGGGAGAATCGGGGAGCTGTTTTTT	CASSSAGSGRIGELFF
.	TRBJ1-2	14	TRBV28	few	TGTGCCAGCAGTCGAAGACAAACCCACTATGGCTACACCTTC	CASSRRQTHYGYTF
TRBD2	TRBJ2-7	16	TRBV4-1	few	TGCGCCAGCAGCCTTCGGCGGCTAGCGGACTCCTACGAGCAGTACTTC	CASSLRRLADSYEQYF
TRBD1	TRBJ2-7	13	TRBV27	.	TGTGCCAGCAGTAGGGACAGTACCTACGAGCAGTACTTC	CASSRDSTYEQYF
.	TRBJ2-1	13	TRBV6-4	few	TGTGCCAGCAGCGGCGGGGAATACAATGAGCAGTTCTTC	CASSGGEYNEQFF
.	TRBJ1-1	14	TRBV19	.	TGTGCCAGTAGTAGACAGGCCAGGAACACTGAAGCTTTCTTT	CASSRQARNTEAFF
TRBD1	TRBJ1-2	15	TRBV7-9	.	TGTGCCAGCAGCTTAGCGTCGGACAGGGGGGGCGGCTACACCTTC	CASSLASDRGGGYTF
TRBD1	TRBJ1-1	14	TRBV7-9	.	TGTGCCAGCAGCGGCGGGACAGTTACATCTGAAGCTTTCTTT	CASSGGTVTSEAFF
TRBD1	TRBJ1-6	15	TRBV27	.	TGTGCCAGCAGTTTAGGGACAGGGGGCAAGAGCGCCCTCCACTTT	CASSLGTGGKSALHF
.	TRBJ2-3	13	TRBV11-3	.	TGTGCCAGCAGCCGAAAAGCCGCAGATACGCAGTATTTT	CASSRKAADTQYF
TRBD2	TRBJ2-7	13	TRBV5-1	.	TGCGCCAGCAGACTAGCGGGAGTATACGAGCAGTACTTC	CASRLAGVYEQYF
.	TRBJ2-7	13	TRBV9	once	TGTGCCAGCAGCGGGGACATCTCCTACGAGCAGTACTTC	CASSGDISYEQYF
TRBD2	TRBJ2-1	15	TRBV5-6	.	TGTGCCAGCAGCTTCCCGGGGGGGATGACGGATGAGCAGTTCTTC	CASSFPGGMTDEQFF
.	TRBJ2-7	15	TRBV9	.	TGTGCCAGCAGCCCCCGGGACACGAGCTCCTACGAGCAGTACTTC	CASSPRDTSSYEQYF
TRBD2	TRBJ2-1	16	TRBV15	.	TGTGCCACCAGCTTACGGACTAGCGGATTATACAATGAGCAGTTCTTC	CATSLRTSGLYNEQFF
TRBD2	TRBJ2-3	15	TRBV2	.	TGTGCCAGCAGTGAAGTGAGCGGGAGCCCAGATACGCAGTATTTT	CASSEVSGSPDTQYF
.	TRBJ1-3	11	TRBV30	.	TGTGCCTGGGGAAGGAACCGGGACTCATATTTT	CAWGRNRDSYF
.	TRBJ2-7	13	TRBV18	few	TGTGCCAGCTCGCCCCTAGTCAGGGTCGAGCAGTACTTC	CASSPLVRVEQYF
TRBD2	TRBJ2-3	13	TRBV5-4	.	TGTGCCAGCAGCTGGGAGGGGACAGATACGCAGTATTTT	CASSWEGTDTQYF
TRBD1	TRBJ2-7	14	TRBV7-6	.	TGTGCCAGCAGCCCCGGACAGGGAGGCTACGAGCAGTACTTC	CASSPGQGGYEQYF
TRBD2	TRBJ2-3	12	TRBV10-3	.	TGTGCCACCACTAGCGGGAGTTATACGCAGTATTTT	CATTSGSYTQYF
.	TRBJ2-6	15	TRBV7-6	.	TGTGCCAGCAGCTTGGGGCGGACGGGGGCCAACGTCCTGACTTTC	CASSLGRTGANVLTF
TRBD2	TRBJ2-5	15	TRBV5-8	.	TGTGCCAGCAGCTCCCGACTAGCGGGAATAGAGACCCAGTACTTC	CASSSRLAGIETQYF
TRBD2	TRBJ2-7	18	TRBV6-1	.	TGTGCCAGCAGTGAAGAGAGGACTAGCGGGTCGGGTTCCTACGAGCAGTACTTC	CASSEERTSGSGSYEQYF
.	TRBJ2-1	16	TRBV27	.	TGTGCCAGCAGTTCTGACGACTTCGGCCCTTACAATGAGCAGTTCTTC	CASSSDDFGPYNEQFF
TRBD1	TRBJ1-6	13	TRBV2	few	TGTGCCAGCAGCGTGGACAGGGATTCACCCCTCCACTTT	CASSVDRDSPLHF
TRBD2	TRBJ2-1	19	TRBV11-2	.	TGTGCCAGCAGCTTCCTGGGACTAGCGGGAGGGGGCTCCTACAATGAGCAGTTCTTC	CASSFLGLAGGGSYNEQFF
TRBD2	TRBJ2-1	12	TRBV2	few	TGTGCCAGCATTCGAGGGAGGGTTGAGCAGTTCTTC	CASIRGRVEQFF
TRBD2	TRBJ2-7	15	TRBV6-5	.	TGTGCCAGCAGTTATCTGGCGGGGGGTTTTGGGGAGCAGTACTTC	CASSYLAGGFGEQYF
TRBD2	TRBJ2-7	13	TRBV2	.	TGTGCCAGCAGTAAGCGGGAGTTCCACGAGCAGTACTTC	CASSKREFHEQYF
TRBD1	TRBJ1-3	15	TRBV10-3	.	TGTGCCATCAGGGAGGGACAGTCCTCTGGAAACACCATATATTTT	CAIREGQSSGNTIYF
.	TRBJ1-5	14	TRBV19	.	TGTGCCAGTAGTATGGGGCCAGGGTACCAGCCCCAGCATTTT	CASSMGPGYQPQHF
TRBD1	TRBJ1-2	14	TRBV2	.	TGTGCCAGCAGGACAGGGGACGGTAACTATGGCTACACCTTC	CASRTGDGNYGYTF
.	TRBJ1-5	16	TRBV19	few	TGTGCCAGTAGTATTGACCAGGAATATAGCAATCAGCCCCAGCATTTT	CASSIDQEYSNQPQHF
TRBD2	TRBJ2-5	14	TRBV19	.	TGTGCCAGTAGTATCGGGGGGACCGGCGAGACCCAGTACTTC	CASSIGGTGETQYF
.	TRBJ1-1	14	TRBV7-9	.	TGTTCCAGCAGCTCAGGACAGACCTACACTGAAGCTTTCTTT	CSSSSGQTYTEAFF
.	TRBJ1-1	15	TRBV19	.	TGTGCCAGTAAACCCCAGGTTCACATGAACACTGAAGCTTTCTTT	CASKPQVHMNTEAFF
TRBD1	TRBJ2-3	16	TRBV5-1	.	TGCGCCAGCAGCCCCCGAACAGGGGGTTCCACAGATACGCAGTATTTT	CASSPRTGGSTDTQYF
TRBD2	TRBJ2-1	15	TRBV5-4	.	TGTGCCAGCAGCGAGGGCGGACTAGGTATAGATGAGCAGTTCTTC	CASSEGGLGIDEQFF
.	TRBJ2-7	14	TRBV30	.	TGTGCCTGGAGTGCCCGGTTGAGCTCCTACGAGCAGTACTTC	CAWSARLSSYEQYF
.	TRBJ1-2	14	TRBV9	once	TGTGCCAGCAGCGTAGGAGGAGGCACTATGGGCTACACCTTC	CASSVGGGTMGYTF
.	TRBJ2-7	13	TRBV7-2	.	TGTGCCAGCAGCTTAGACGGGAGCTACGAGCAGTACTTC	CASSLDGSYEQYF
TRBD1	TRBJ1-2	14	TRBV28	.	TGTGCCAGCAGTTTATGGGGACAGCCAAATGGCTACACCTTC	CASSLWGQPNGYTF
TRBD1	TRBJ1-4	14	TRBV6-5	once	TGTGCCAGCAGTTTGTGGACAGGGGGGGAAAAACTGTTTTTT	CASSLWTGGEKLFF
TRBD2	TRBJ2-7	15	TRBV2	.	TGTGCCAGCAGGGGGAAGCGCGGGAGCCCCTACGAGCAGTACTTC	CASRGKRGSPYEQYF
.	TRBJ2-7	14	TRBV7-6	.	TGTGCCAGCAGCTCCATTAAACAGGCACACGAGCAGTACTTC	CASSSIKQAHEQYF
TRBD2	TRBJ2-5	13	TRBV11-1	.	TGTGCCAGCCTTTCTAGCGGCCAAGAGACCCAGTACTTC	CASLSSGQETQYF
.	TRBJ1-1	19	TRBV7-9	few	TGTGCCAGCAGCCCACGCGGAGCGAGAGGGCCTATCATGAACACTGAAGCTTTCTTT	CASSPRGARGPIMNTEAFF
TRBD1	TRBJ1-1	14	TRBV19	.	TGTGCCAGTAGTCCGGGGACAGGGAACACTGAAGCTTTCTTT	CASSPGTGNTEAFF